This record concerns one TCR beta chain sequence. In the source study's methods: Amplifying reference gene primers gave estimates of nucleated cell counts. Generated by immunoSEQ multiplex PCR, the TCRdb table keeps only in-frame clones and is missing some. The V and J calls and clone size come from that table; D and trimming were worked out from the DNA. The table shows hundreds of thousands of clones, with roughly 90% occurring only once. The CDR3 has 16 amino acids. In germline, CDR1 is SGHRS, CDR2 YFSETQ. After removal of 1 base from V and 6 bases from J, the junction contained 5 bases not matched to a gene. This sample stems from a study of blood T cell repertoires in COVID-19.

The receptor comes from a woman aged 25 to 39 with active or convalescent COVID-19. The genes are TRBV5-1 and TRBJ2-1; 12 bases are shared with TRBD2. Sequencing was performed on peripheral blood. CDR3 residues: CASSLLTSGGLNEQFF. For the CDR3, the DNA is TGCGCCAGCAGCTTGTTGACTAGCGGGGGCCTCAATGAGCAGTTCTTC.